The entry below describes one T cell receptor beta chain. The clone's antigen remains unknown. The read terminates 3 residues ahead of where the CDR3 ends, so the germline J gene completes it. The immunoSEQ assay used multiplex PCR to amplify TCR beta CDR3 regions from an average of roughly 1,200 ng of genomic DNA per sample. The assay corrected primer bias using a complete synthetic TCR repertoire to establish an amplification baseline. The amplicons were sequenced using the Illumina platform. As for the authors' bioinformatics: Sequences were error-corrected by clustering with frequency ratios and a modified nearest-neighbor algorithm, then analyzed in the immunoSEQ Analyzer with IMGT gene definitions. At each rarefaction depth, TCR richness and evenness were averaged across 20 rarefaction repeats, and samples with fewer sequences than that depth were excluded. V, D and J gene relative abundances were compared between groups with Wilcoxon rank sum tests, applying FDR correction. For the blinded duplicates, the intraclass correlation was over 95% for TCR richness and averaged about 75% across 66 gene segments. Entries here come from immuneACCESS through TCRdb and include only in-frame sequences with V and J called. Some clones fail to appear in such tables; in the studies checked, an unresolved V gene covers under half of the shortfall, and the cause of the remainder is unknown. Clonal size and the V and J genes are those of that table, whereas D and trimming came from the DNA. This sample's records show 25,000 to 35,000 clones. Of the sample, 20% to 25% falls within the top ten clones.

CDR1 is given as SGHAT and CDR2 as FQNNGV, both from the germline V gene. The CDR3 runs 14 residues from the cysteine to the phenylalanine. The CDR3 was read in part: 33 bases, with the frame set at base 1. Germline trimming amounts to 6 bases on V and 2 bases on J, with 2 as the count of junction bases outside the gene matches. Every participant had a single incident cervical HPV16 infection, and women with prevalent HPV16 infections were excluded. Cervical HPV DNA was detected with MY09/MY11 PCR, and genotyping was done with dot-blot hybridization. About 15 mL of heparinized blood were centrifuged, and the buffy coat was aliquoted, frozen at -30°C, then stored at -80°C. QIAGEN kits were used to extract genomic DNA from buffy coat specimens. The sample belongs to a study of T cells in women clearing cervical HPV infection (dated by TCRdb to between 2018 and 2020). The study in broad terms: Cases were some 26 women with histologically confirmed HPV16-related CIN3 or worse, including a couple of invasive cancers. The controls were about two dozen women whose single incident HPV16 infection cleared within 12 months with no development of precancer or cancer. Blood from cases was drawn at the visit where the lesion was first identified, while blood from controls was drawn once the infection was no longer detected. Among cases, blood sampling came a median of approximately 150 days after lesion detection, with an interquartile range of roughly 80 to 220 days. Since only a few of the women had HLA typing available, the possibility that HLA type was acting as a confounder could not be ruled out. An exploratory proof-of-principle case-control study, nested within the Guanacaste HPV Natural History Study in Costa Rica, was conducted to compare TCR repertoires across cervical HPV16 outcomes. Cases were matched to controls by age within five years and by the year the sample was collected. A median age of 34 years was observed in cases versus under 40 in controls, and no significant differences in baseline characteristics were found. In the parent cohort, more than 8,500 women aged 18 or older were enrolled in Guanacaste, Costa Rica, during about 1992 to 1994 and then followed for under 8 years. Five blinded duplicates per group were added as quality controls, so that roughly 60 samples were obtained: 50 or so participants and 10 replicates.

The investigation overall reported the following: Lower TRBV6-7 relative abundance was observed in cases than in controls (around 0.1% versus 0.15%; Bonferroni P = 0.0008). Because the number of T cells in each sample was unknown, differences in richness could reflect differing T-cell content rather than repertoire biology. Random forest classifiers combining richness and V gene abundances distinguished cases from controls with an estimated AUC of roughly 0.8. The cross-sectional design could not show whether associations preceded infection or resulted from it; effector/memory subsets and HPV-specific T cells were not isolated. TCR repertoire richness was significantly higher in CIN3+ cases than in controls across sequencing depths, while evenness did not differ.

The sequenced sample consisted of blood buffy coat. The chain employs TRBV11-2 and TRBJ2-7, with 12 central nucleotides matching TRBD2. The sequence was obtained from a woman between 18 and 75 years old with a cervical HPV16 infection that either progressed to CIN3+ or cleared (not recorded which). The CDR3 here reads CASSLAGGAYEQYF. Partial CDR3 DNA: TGTGCCAGCAGTCTAGCGGGAGGGGCCTACGAG.